Below, one T cell receptor beta chain is given with its context. Enrollment of patients from Seattle took place during active infection, with longitudinal follow-up. As originally analysed: Reference gene primer amplification gave nucleated cell count estimates. The data were produced by immunoSEQ multiplex PCR, yet TCRdb's version contains in-frame clones alone and is incomplete. The V and J calls and clone size were taken over from that table, and D and trimming were inferred from the DNA. Of fewer than 250,000 clones in the sample, around nine tenths were seen once. CDR1 is LGHDT, CDR2 YNNKEL, per germline (reference sequence). The CDR3 is 12 residues long. Trimming left V 2 bases short and J 9 bases short, with 10 bases between. This sample was included in a study of blood T cell repertoires in COVID-19. The wider study: The samples span acute and convalescent COVID-19 from the United States, Italy and Spain. The analysed material was cDNA or gDNA that came from T cells, B-cell-depleted T cells, or PBMCs.

This TCR derives from a man younger than 45 with COVID-19, enrolled during active disease. The sequencing input was peripheral blood. This chain uses TRBV3-1 (or the pseudogene TRBV3-2) with TRBJ1-2; D possibly corresponds to TRBD1 (6 bases). This CDR3 reads CASSQPGQRYTF. CDR3 bases: TGTGCCAGCAGCCAACCTGGACAGCGCTACACCTTC.